The 15 T cell receptor beta chains listed next were all sequenced from one sample in a study of cytomegalovirus exposure and HLA in healthy donors. The study ran its PCR with 60 Vbeta and 13 Jbeta primers. Only in-frame clones appear in the TCRdb table, and some are missing; sequencing was by immunoSEQ multiplex PCR. The sample has 150,000 to 200,000 clones; around four fifths are singletons. The specimen was PBMCs. The receptors were sampled from a male donor in good health and CMV-seropositive.

V is TRBV5-1 and J is TRBJ1-1; TRBD1 aligns across 8 bases. The CDR3 loop spans 15 amino acids. CDR1 is SGHRS, CDR2 YFSETQ, per germline. Losses at the gene ends were 4 bases for V and 3 bases for J; bases not matched to a gene: 8. In DNA form, the CDR3 reads TGCGCCAGCAGCCTTGACAGGGGCGCCGACACTGAAGCTTTCTTT. Encoded protein: CASSLDRGADTEAFF.

The chain carries TRBV6-6 and TRBJ1-3; 7 positions match TRBD1. Per the germline V gene, CDR1 is MNHNY and CDR2 is SVGAGI (reference sequence). V was clipped by 5 bases and J by 0 bases; unmatched bases: 4. This CDR3 has 15 amino acids. CDR3 DNA: TGTGCCAGCAGTGAGGACAGGTTCTCTGGAAACACCATATATTTT. As protein: CASSEDRFSGNTIYF.

J is TRBJ2-5 and V is TRBV5-3; 7 bases are shared with TRBD1. TRBV5-3 is known as an ORF, though its function is uncertain. V was clipped by 0 bases and J by 5 bases; unmatched bases: 7. There are 15 residues in the CDR3. CDR3 nucleotides: TGTGCCAGAAGCTTGGGGGACAGCCTTGGCGAGACCCAGTACTTC. Amino acid sequence: CARSLGDSLGETQYF.

This chain connects TRBV5-6 to TRBJ1-2; 9 bases align to TRBD1. This CDR3 contains 13 residues. The ends lost 6 bases at V and 4 bases at J; junction bases unmatched: 4. The germline V gene has CDR1 SGHDT and CDR2 YYEEEE. The CDR3 DNA is TGTGCCAGCAAAAGGACAGGGGCCTATGGCTACACCTTC. Translated: CASKRTGAYGYTF. Based on the CDR3 plus reference TRBV5-6 and TRBJ1-2, the full variable domain is DAGVTQSPTHLIKTRGQQVTLRCSPKSGHDTVSWYQQALGQGPQFIFQYYEEEERQRGNFPDRFSGHQFPNYSSELNVNALLLGDSALYLCASKRTGAYGYTFGSGTRLTVV.

The V and J genes are TRBV7-8 and TRBJ1-5; D remains ambiguous. The V and J ends lost 4 bases and 2 bases respectively, with 12 bases between them. CDR1 SGHVS and CDR2 FQNEAQ come from the germline V gene. This CDR3 is built from 15 residues. CDR3: CASSSGSPGNQPQHF. CDR3 sequence (DNA): TGTGCCAGCAGCTCGGGGTCTCCGGGCAATCAGCCCCAGCATTTT.

The V gene is TRBV11-2, the J gene TRBJ2-7; 8 positions agree with TRBD2. The V and J ends lost 4 bases and 1 base, in that order; junction bases with no gene match: 3. In germline, CDR1 is SGHAT, CDR2 FQNNGV. This CDR3 contains 14 residues. In DNA, the CDR3 is TGTGCCAGCAGCTCGGGGGGGCTTTCCTACGAGCAGTACTTC. Protein sequence: CASSSGGLSYEQYF.

V gene TRBV2 combines with J gene TRBJ1-2; 10 bases are a match to TRBD1. Looked up from germline, CDR1 is SNHLY and CDR2 is FYNNEI. V dropped 5 bases and J dropped 5; count of bases not matched to a gene: 5. This CDR3 contains 14 residues. DNA for the CDR3: TGTGCCAGCAGTCGGACAGGGGGGAGATATGGCTACACCTTC. Its protein product is CASSRTGGRYGYTF.

The chain joins TRBV29-1 to TRBJ2-2; D is ambiguous. V was trimmed by 4 bases and J by 6 bases, leaving 6 bases between them. This CDR3 contains 11 residues. Germline CDR1 reads SQVTM; CDR2 reads ANQGSEA. The chain's CDR3 is CSVGGPGELFF. The DNA of the CDR3 is TGCAGCGTTGGTGGGCCCGGGGAGCTGTTTTTT.

This clone was seen a single time. V and J are TRBV6-5 and TRBJ1-5; D is undetermined. Trimming cost V 7 bases and J 7 bases, with 14 bases left between them. In germline, CDR1 is MNHEY, CDR2 SVGAGI. The CDR3 spans 13 residues. The CDR3 loop reads CASNPSGGQPQHF. The CDR3 DNA reads as TGTGCCAGCAACCCGTCGGGTGGACAGCCCCAGCATTTT.

The chain joins TRBV6-1 to TRBJ2-5; D gene ambiguous. V was trimmed by 5 bases and J by 2 bases, leaving 9 bases between them. The CDR3 runs 13 residues. Germline assignment: CDR1 MNHNS and CDR2 SASEGT. The CDR3 DNA sequence: TGTGCCAGCAGTCGACAAGAACAAGAGACCCAGTACTTC. It specifies CASSRQEQETQYF.

The chain links TRBV9 to TRBJ2-2; 7 nucleotides match TRBD1. V lost 3 bases to trimming and J lost 7 bases; unmatched junction nucleotides: 3. The CDR3 is 13 amino acids. Per the germline V gene, CDR1 is SGDLS and CDR2 is YYNGEE. Here the CDR3 DNA reads TGTGCCAGCAGCGACAGGGGTATCGGGGAGCTGTTTTTT. It is translated as CASSDRGIGELFF.

The V and J genes are TRBV9 and TRBJ2-1, with 7 bases fitting TRBD1. V lost 6 bases to trimming and J lost 2 bases; unmatched junction nucleotides: 11. This CDR3 spans 16 amino acids. CDR1 is SGDLS, CDR2 YYNGEE, per germline. CDR3 nucleotides: TGTGCCAGCAACGTTGCCGGACAGGAGACCTACAATGAGCAGTTCTTC. Its translation: CASNVAGQETYNEQFF.

The V gene is TRBV28, the J gene TRBJ1-2; 10 bases fit TRBD1. Germline V gives CDR1 MDHEN, CDR2 SYDVKM. J was trimmed by 7 bases and V by 11 bases; bases with no gene match: 13. The CDR3 covers 14 residues. The CDR3 nucleotides read TGTGCCGGGTCGACGGGACAGGGGTTGTTTGGCTACACCTTC. Encoded protein: CAGSTGQGLFGYTF.

The V call is TRBV9, the J call TRBJ1-4, with TRBD1 as a possible D gene (5 bases). The germline CDR1 and CDR2 sequences are SGDLS and YYNGEE. The V gene lost 0 bases and the J gene lost 4 bases, with 13 bases spanning the gap. This CDR3 is 16 amino acids long. The CDR3 bases are TGTGCCAGCAGCGTAGAGGCCCCAGGGCGTAATGAAAAACTGTTTTTT. As protein: CASSVEAPGRNEKLFF. Full variable domain (rest looked up from reference TRBV9 and TRBJ1-4): DSGVTQTPKHLITATGQRVTLRCSPRSGDLSVYWYQQSLDQGLQFLIQYYNGEERAKGNILERFSAQQFPDLHSELNLSSLELGDSALYFCASSVEAPGRNEKLFFGSGTQLSVL.

The gene calls are TRBV11-2 and TRBJ2-5; D unresolved. V lost 3 bases to trimming and J lost 1 base, with 6 bases between them. The CDR3 runs to 13 residues. Looked up from germline, CDR1 is SGHAT and CDR2 is FQNNGV. The DNA for the CDR3 is TGTGCCAGCAGCTTTGGCCCCCAAGAGACCCAGTACTTC. Protein sequence: CASSFGPQETQYF.